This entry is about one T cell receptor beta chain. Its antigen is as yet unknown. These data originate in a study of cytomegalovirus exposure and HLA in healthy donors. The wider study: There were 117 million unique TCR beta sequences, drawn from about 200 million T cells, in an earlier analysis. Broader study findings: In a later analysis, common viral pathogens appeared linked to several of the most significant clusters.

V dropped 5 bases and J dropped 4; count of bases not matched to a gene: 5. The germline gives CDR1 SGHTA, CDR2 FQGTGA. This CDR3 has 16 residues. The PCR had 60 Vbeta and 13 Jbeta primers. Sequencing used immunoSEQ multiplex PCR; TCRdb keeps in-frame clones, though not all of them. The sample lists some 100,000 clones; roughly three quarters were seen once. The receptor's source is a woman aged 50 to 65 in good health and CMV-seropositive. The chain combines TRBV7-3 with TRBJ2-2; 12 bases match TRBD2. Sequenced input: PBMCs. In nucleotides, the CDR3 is TGTGCCAGCAGCCCCGGGACTAGCGGGTTCACCGGGGAGCTGTTTTTT. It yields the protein CASSPGTSGFTGELFF.